The clone carrying this TCR beta chain was counted only a few times. The sample comes from a study of tumor-infiltrating lymphocytes in primary liver carcinoma. In the study overall: Sequenced samples came back with roughly 3.65 to 7.13 million productive TCRbeta reads, and the counts looked alike across tissue types.

The CDR3 spans 15 residues. CDR1 SNHLY and CDR2 FYNNEI come from the germline V gene. Trimming cost V 1 base and J 7 bases, with 11 bases left between them. Total RNA amounting to around 530 ng was the source from which TCR beta cDNA was made with a constant-region primer. Libraries covering TCR beta were generated through three nested multiplex PCR rounds (using a slightly modified ARM-PCR). A C-beta reverse primer and TRBV1-TRBV30 forward primers served in each of the first two PCR rounds, at roughly 10 cycles apiece. A single record per CDR3 protein comes from TCRdb applying MiXCR to the multiplex PCR reads. The sample has approximately 110,000 distinct CDR3 sequences; around two thirds are singletons. Between 20 and 30 mg of unsorted bulk tissue served as the source from which RNA and DNA were co-extracted. Viable tumor cell content exceeded 75% in every tumor sample.

Material for sequencing was liver tumor tissue from sampling region 1. Subset indicated: tumor region T1, superior pole. The V gene is TRBV2, the J gene TRBJ1-6, with D possibly TRBD1 on 5 matching bases. The clonotype was recovered from an older woman with primary liver carcinoma and hepatitis B virus infection. The CDR3 bases are TGTGCCAGCAGTGAAGAGGGGCAGAGGAATTCACCCCTCCACTTT. Translated: CASSEEGQRNSPLHF.